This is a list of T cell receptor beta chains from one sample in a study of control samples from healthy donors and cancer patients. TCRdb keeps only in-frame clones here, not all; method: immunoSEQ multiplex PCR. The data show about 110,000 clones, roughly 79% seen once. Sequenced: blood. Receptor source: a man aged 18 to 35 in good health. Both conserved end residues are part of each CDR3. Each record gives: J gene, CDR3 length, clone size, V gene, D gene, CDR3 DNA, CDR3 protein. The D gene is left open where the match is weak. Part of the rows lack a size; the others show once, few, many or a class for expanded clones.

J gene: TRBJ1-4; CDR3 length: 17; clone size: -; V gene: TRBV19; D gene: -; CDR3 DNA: TGTGCCAGTAGTCCGCCACCTACCTTCGACAGTAATGAAAAACTGTTTTTT; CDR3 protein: CASSPPPTFDSNEKLFF
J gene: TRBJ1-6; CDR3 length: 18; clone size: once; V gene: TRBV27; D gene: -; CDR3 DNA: TGTGCCAGCAGTTTATTCTCCCTCAGGAGCTCCTATAATTCACCCCTCCACTTT; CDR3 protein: CASSLFSLRSSYNSPLHF
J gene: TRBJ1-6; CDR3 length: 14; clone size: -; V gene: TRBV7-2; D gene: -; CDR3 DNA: TGTGCCAGCAGCCCCCAGGGGAATAATTCACCCCTCCACTTT; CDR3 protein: CASSPQGNNSPLHF
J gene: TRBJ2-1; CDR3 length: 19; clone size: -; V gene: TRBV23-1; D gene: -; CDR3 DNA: TGCGCCAGCAGTCAGATACGGGGCATCTCCAGGAGATCCTACAATGAGCAGTTCTTC; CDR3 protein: CASSQIRGISRRSYNEQFF
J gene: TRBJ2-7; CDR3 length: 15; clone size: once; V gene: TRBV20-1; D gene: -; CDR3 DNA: TGCAGTGCTAGTGTCACAGGAGAAGGAGGCTCCGAGCAGTACTTC; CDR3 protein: CSASVTGEGGSEQYF
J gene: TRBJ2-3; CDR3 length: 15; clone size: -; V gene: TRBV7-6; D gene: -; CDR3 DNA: TGTGCCAGCAGCTTCACAGGTTCGTTCACAGATACGCAGTATTTT; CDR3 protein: CASSFTGSFTDTQYF
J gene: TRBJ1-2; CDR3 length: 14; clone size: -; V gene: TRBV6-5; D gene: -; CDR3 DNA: TGTGCCAGCAGTTCGAGCCAACATCAATATGGCTACACCTTC; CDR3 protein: CASSSSQHQYGYTF
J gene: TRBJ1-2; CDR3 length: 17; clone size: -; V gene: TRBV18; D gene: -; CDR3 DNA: TGTGCCAGCTCACGGGGGCGTAAGGGGGAAGGAGGCTATGGCTACACCTTC; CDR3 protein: CASSRGRKGEGGYGYTF
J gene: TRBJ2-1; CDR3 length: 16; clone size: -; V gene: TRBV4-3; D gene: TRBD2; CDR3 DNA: TGCGCCAGCAGCCGGGTACTAGCGGGGGGGTACAATGAGCAGTTCTTC; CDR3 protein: CASSRVLAGGYNEQFF
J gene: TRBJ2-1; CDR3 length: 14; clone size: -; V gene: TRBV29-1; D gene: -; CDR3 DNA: TGCAGCGTTTATAAGCGGAGCTCCTACAATGAGCAGTTCTTC; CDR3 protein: CSVYKRSSYNEQFF
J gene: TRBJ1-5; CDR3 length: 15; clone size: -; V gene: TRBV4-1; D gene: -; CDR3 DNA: TGCGCCAGCAGCCAGGATAGAGGGGCCGGTCAGCCCCAGCATTTT; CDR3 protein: CASSQDRGAGQPQHF
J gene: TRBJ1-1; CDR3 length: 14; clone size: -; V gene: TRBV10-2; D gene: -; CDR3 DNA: TGCGCCAGCGGCGGAGGGAAGGGGAACACTGAAGCTTTCTTT; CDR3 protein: CASGGGKGNTEAFF
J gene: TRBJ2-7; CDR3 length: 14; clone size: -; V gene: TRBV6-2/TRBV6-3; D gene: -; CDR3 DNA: TGTGCCAGCAGTTCTCCCGGACCCGCCTACGAGCAGTACTTC; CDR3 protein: CASSSPGPAYEQYF
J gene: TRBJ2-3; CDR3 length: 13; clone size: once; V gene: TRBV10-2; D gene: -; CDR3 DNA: TGCGCCAGCTCTAGGGGCGGAACAGATACGCAGTATTTT; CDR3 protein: CASSRGGTDTQYF
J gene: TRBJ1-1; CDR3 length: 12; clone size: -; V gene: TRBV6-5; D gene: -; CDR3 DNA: TGTGCCAGCAGGAGGGGGGACACTGAAGCTTTCTTT; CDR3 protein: CASRRGDTEAFF
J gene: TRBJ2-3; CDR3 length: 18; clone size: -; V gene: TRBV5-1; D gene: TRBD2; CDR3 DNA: TGCGCCAGCACCTTTACAACCCCTAGCGGGGGGGATTCTTATACGCAGTATTTT; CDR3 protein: CASTFTTPSGGDSYTQYF
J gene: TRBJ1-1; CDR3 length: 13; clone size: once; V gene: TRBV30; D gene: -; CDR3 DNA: TGTGCCTGGAACAGGGAGTCTTACACTGAAGCTTTCTTT; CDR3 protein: CAWNRESYTEAFF
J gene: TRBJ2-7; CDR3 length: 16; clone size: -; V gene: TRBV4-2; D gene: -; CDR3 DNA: TGTGCCAGCAGCCAAGAACTGTCCTTACAGGGCCACGAGCAGTACTTC; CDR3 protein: CASSQELSLQGHEQYF
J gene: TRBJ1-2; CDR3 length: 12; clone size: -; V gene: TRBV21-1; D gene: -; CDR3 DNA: TGTGCCAGCAGCATGAGCCCCTATGGCTACACCTTC; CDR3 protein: CASSMSPYGYTF
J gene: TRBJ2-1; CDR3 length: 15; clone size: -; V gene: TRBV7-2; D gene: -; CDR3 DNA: TGTGCCAGCAGCTTAGTCCCCGCAGATGGCGATGAGCAGTTCTTC; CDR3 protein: CASSLVPADGDEQFF
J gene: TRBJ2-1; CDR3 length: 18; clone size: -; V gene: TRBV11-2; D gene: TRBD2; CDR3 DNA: TGTGCCAGCAGCCTGAGGTTTAGCGGGGGGGGCTTTCACAATGAGCAGTTCTTC; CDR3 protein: CASSLRFSGGGFHNEQFF
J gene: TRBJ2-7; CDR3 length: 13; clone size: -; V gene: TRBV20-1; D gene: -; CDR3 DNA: TGCAGTGCTAGTAGTGTTACCTCTTACGAGCAGTACTTC; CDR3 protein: CSASSVTSYEQYF
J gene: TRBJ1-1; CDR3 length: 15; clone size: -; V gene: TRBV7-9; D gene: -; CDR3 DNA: TGTGCCAGCAGCTCAACCATACTAGGGAACACTGAAGCTTTCTTT; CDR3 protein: CASSSTILGNTEAFF
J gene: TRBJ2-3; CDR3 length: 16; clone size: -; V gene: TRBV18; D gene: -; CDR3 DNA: TGTGCCAGCTCACAAGTCATAACAGCTAGCACAGATACGCAGTATTTT; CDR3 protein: CASSQVITASTDTQYF
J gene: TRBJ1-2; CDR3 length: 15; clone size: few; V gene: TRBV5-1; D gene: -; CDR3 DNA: TGCGCCAGCAGCTTGGCCGGGACCGATTTTGGTGGCTACACCTTC; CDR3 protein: CASSLAGTDFGGYTF
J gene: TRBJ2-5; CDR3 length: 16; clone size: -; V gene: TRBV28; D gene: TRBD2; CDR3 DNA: TGTGCCAGCAGTTCCCTCCCCCTGGGGAGGGTCGAGACCCAGTACTTC; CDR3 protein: CASSSLPLGRVETQYF
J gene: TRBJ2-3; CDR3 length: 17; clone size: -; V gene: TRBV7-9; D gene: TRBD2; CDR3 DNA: TGTGCCAGCAGCTACTCAGGACTAGCGGGGACCACAGATACGCAGTATTTT; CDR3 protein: CASSYSGLAGTTDTQYF
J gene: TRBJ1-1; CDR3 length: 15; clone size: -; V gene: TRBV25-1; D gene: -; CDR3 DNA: TGTGCCAGCAGTGGGATATGGGGCCCGAACACTGAAGCTTTCTTT; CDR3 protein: CASSGIWGPNTEAFF
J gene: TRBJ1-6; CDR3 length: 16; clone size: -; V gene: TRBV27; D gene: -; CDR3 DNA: TGTGCCAGCAGCCCAGCTGGTGCAGGGGACAATTCACCCCTCCACTTT; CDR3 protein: CASSPAGAGDNSPLHF
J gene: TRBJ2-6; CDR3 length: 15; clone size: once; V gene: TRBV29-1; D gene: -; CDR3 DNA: TGCAGCGTTGAAGAGGAGGGGGTAGGGGCCAACGTCCTGACTTTC; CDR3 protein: CSVEEEGVGANVLTF
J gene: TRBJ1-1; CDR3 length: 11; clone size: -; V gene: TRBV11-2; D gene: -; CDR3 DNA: TGTGCCAGCAGCTTGGTGGTTGAAGCTTTCTTT; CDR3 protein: CASSLVVEAFF
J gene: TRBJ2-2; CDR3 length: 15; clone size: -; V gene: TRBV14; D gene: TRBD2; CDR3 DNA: TGTGCCAGCAGCCTCCAGCGGGGTCGGACCGGGGAGCTGTTTTTT; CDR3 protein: CASSLQRGRTGELFF
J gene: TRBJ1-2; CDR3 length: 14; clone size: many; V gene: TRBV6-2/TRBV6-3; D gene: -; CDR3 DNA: TGTGCCAGCAGTTACGGCAGGGAAGTCTATGGCTACACCTTC; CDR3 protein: CASSYGREVYGYTF
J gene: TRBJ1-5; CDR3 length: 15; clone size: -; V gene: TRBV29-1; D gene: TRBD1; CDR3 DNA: TGCAGCGTTTCCGGGACAGGGGGCGCGAATCAGCCCCAGCATTTT; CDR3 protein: CSVSGTGGANQPQHF
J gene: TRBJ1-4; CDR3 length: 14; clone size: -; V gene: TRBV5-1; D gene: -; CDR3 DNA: TGCGCCAGCCGAATAAGGGACATTGGTGAAAAACTGTTTTTT; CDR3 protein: CASRIRDIGEKLFF
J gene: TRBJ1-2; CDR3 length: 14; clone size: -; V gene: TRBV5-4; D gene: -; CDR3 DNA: TGTGCCAGCAGCTTGGACTTGACAATCTATGGCTACACCTTC; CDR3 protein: CASSLDLTIYGYTF
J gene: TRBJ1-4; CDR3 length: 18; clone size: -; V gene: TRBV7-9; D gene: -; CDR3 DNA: TGTGCCAGCAGCTCGAGGGACCATTCCCTCGCAACTAATGAAAAACTGTTTTTT; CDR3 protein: CASSSRDHSLATNEKLFF
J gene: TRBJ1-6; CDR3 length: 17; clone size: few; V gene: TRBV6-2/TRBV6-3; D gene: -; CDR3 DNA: TGTGCCAGCAGTCTCCTCTCTCCAAAGACCAATAATTCACCCCTCCACTTT; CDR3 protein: CASSLLSPKTNNSPLHF
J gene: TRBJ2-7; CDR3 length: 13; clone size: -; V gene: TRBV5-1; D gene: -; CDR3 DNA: TGCGCCAGCAGCTTGGTGACAGGTTACGAGCAGTACTTC; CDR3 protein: CASSLVTGYEQYF
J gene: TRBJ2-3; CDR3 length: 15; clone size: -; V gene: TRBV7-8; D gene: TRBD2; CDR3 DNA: TGTGCCAGCAGCTTACTGAGCGGGGGGGCTTATACGCAGTATTTT; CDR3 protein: CASSLLSGGAYTQYF
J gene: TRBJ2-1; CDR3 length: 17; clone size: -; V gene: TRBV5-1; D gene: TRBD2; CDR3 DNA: TGCGCCAGCAGCAGGACGGGGGGGGGCAACTCCTACAATGAGCAGTTCTTC; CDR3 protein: CASSRTGGGNSYNEQFF
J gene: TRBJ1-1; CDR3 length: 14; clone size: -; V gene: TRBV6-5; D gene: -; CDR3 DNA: TGTGCCAGCAGTTACACGAACAGACACACTGAAGCTTTCTTT; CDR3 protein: CASSYTNRHTEAFF
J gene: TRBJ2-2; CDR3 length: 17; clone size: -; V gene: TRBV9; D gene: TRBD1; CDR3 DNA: TGTGCCAGCAGCGTAGCCCGGGACAGGGGGCGAACCGGGGAGCTGTTTTTT; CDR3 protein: CASSVARDRGRTGELFF
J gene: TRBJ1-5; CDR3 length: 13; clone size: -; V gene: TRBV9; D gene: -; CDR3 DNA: TGTGCCAGCAGCGTAGACAGGGACCAGCCCCAGCATTTT; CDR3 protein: CASSVDRDQPQHF
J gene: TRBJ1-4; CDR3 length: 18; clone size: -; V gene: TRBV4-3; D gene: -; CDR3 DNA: TGCGCCAGCAGCCGAGGAGTCGTGGACAGTGCAACTAATGAAAAACTGTTTTTT; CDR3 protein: CASSRGVVDSATNEKLFF
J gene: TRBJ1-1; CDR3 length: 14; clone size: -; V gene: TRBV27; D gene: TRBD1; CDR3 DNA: TGTGCCAGCAGTCACTATACAGGGGGCACTGAAGCTTTCTTT; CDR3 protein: CASSHYTGGTEAFF
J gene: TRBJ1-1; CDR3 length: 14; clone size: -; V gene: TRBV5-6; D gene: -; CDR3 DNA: TGTGCCAGCAGCCCTCTCGGCCACAACACTGAAGCTTTCTTT; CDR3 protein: CASSPLGHNTEAFF